The TCR beta chain described here comes from a study of CD8+ T cells in alopecia areata. About the study: For the treated group, dosing was oral tofacitinib at 5 to 10 mg twice daily. Study results and limitations: Lesional scalp, notably in alopecia totalis/universalis, had clonality above that of normal scalp.

In alopecia areata patients, both lesional scalp punch biopsies and peripheral blood were collected. After isolation, RNA underwent reverse transcription to generate cDNA as the sequencing template. Sequencing used immunoSEQ multiplex PCR; TCRdb keeps in-frame clones, though not all of them. The sample includes roughly 150,000 clones, about 60% of them seen just once. Comment on this clone: The antigen remains unidentified.

The CDR3 is made up of 12 amino acids. The V gene lost 4 bases and the J gene lost 7 bases, with 9 bases spanning the gap. Germline V lookup: CDR1 SGHRS, CDR2 YFSETQ. This specimen was CD4+ T cells sorted from blood, taken at week 0. The V call is TRBV5-1, the J call TRBJ2-1; D might be TRBD1 (6 bases). This receptor was identified in a human donor with alopecia areata. CDR3 sequence reads: CASSIGQNEQFF. The CDR3 DNA follows: TGCGCCAGCAGCATAGGACAGAATGAGCAGTTCTTC.